The 20 T cell receptor beta chains given below trace back to one sample, sequenced in a study of blood T cell repertoires in COVID-19. Profiling relied on immunoSEQ multiplex PCR, and the TCRdb table lists in-frame clones only, not all of them. This table holds some 280,000 clones, around four fifths found once. What was sequenced was peripheral blood. Source of these receptors: a woman between 45 and 60 years old with active or convalescent COVID-19.

V gene TRBV2 combines with J gene TRBJ2-1; TRBD1 aligns across 8 bases. The CDR3 consists of 14 residues. The germline gives CDR1 SNHLY, CDR2 FYNNEI. Trimming at V came to 4 bases and at J to 6 bases, leaving 5 bases not matched to a gene. The CDR3 here is CASSGRTGINEQFF. The CDR3 DNA sequence: TGTGCCAGCAGTGGTCGGACAGGGATCAATGAGCAGTTCTTC.

This clone occurred once. V gene TRBV5-4 combines with J gene TRBJ2-3; D is undetermined. In germline, CDR1 is SGHNT, CDR2 YYREEE (reference sequence). CDR3 length equals 11 residues. V was cut by 4 bases and J by 7 bases, with 7 bases left in between. DNA of the CDR3: TGTGCCAGCAGCGGCGGATATACGCAGTATTTT. This sequence encodes CASSGGYTQYF.

This chain joins TRBV19 and TRBJ1-1; D uncertain. With 4 bases removed from V and 1 base from J, the gap between germline ends came to 10 bases. The CDR3 contains 14 residues. Germline V gene lookup returns CDR1 LNHDA and CDR2 SQIVND (reference sequence). This CDR3 is CASSNGYGNTEAFF. In nucleotides, the CDR3 is TGTGCCAGTAGTAACGGGTATGGGAACACTGAAGCTTTCTTT. Together with reference TRBV19 and TRBJ1-1, the CDR3 gives the full variable domain: DGGITQSPKYLFRKEGQNVTLSCEQNLNHDAMYWYRQDPGQGLRLIYYSQIVNDFQKGDIAEGYSVSREKKESFPLTVTSAQKNPTAFYLCASSNGYGNTEAFFGQGTRLTVV.

This chain uses TRBV5-8 with TRBJ1-5, with no clear D. The CDR3 length is 13 residues. Deletions cut 0 bases from V and 6 bases from J, with 7 bases between. Germline CDR1 is SGHTS and CDR2 is YDEGEE. For the CDR3, the DNA is TGTGCCAGCAGCTTGGGAGGAGTTCAGCCCCAGCATTTT. Its translation: CASSLGGVQPQHF.

The CDR3: CASSLGASYNSPLHF. The DNA for the CDR3 is TGTGCCAGCAGCTTAGGGGCTTCCTATAATTCACCCCTCCACTTT. V and J are TRBV11-2 and TRBJ1-6; no reliable D call. This CDR3 region has 15 residues. V lost 1 base and J lost 1, with 5 bases in between. Germline CDR1 reads SGHAT; CDR2 reads FQNNGV. The full variable domain, in which reference TRBV11-2 and TRBJ1-6 provide the parts outside the CDR3, is EAGVAQSPRYKIIEKRQSVAFWCNPISGHATLYWYQQILGQGPKLLIQFQNNGVVDDSQLPKDRFSAERLKGVDSTLKIQPAKLEDSAVYLCASSLGASYNSPLHFGNGTRLTVT.

The chain combines TRBV27 with TRBJ1-1; D gene unclear. Germline assignment: CDR1 MNHEY and CDR2 SMNVEV (reference sequence). CDR3 length: 13 residues. Between the trimmed V and J ends, which lost 2 bases and 4 bases, there was a span of 8 bases. The chain's CDR3 is CASSLRGGTEAFF. In DNA, the CDR3 is TGTGCCAGCAGTTTACGGGGAGGCACTGAAGCTTTCTTT.

The chain employs TRBV28 and TRBJ2-7; possibly TRBD1 for D (6 bases). With 6 bases removed from V and 0 bases from J, the gap between germline ends came to 12 bases. Per germline, CDR1 MDHEN and CDR2 SYDVKM. The CDR3 spans 14 residues. The CDR3 nucleotides read TGTGCCAGCAGCGGGACATTCAGCTCCTACGAGCAGTACTTC. Amino acids: CASSGTFSSYEQYF.

The rearrangement links TRBV7-8 to TRBJ1-2; 11 positions match TRBD1. Germline loops: CDR1 SGHVS, CDR2 FQNEAQ. Unmatched junction bases numbered 8, after V lost 4 bases and J lost 4 bases. The CDR3 contains 16 residues. CDR3 nucleotide sequence: TGTGCCAGCAGCTATGATCCGGGACAGGGGGGCTATGGCTACACCTTC. Residues: CASSYDPGQGGYGYTF.

V is TRBV6-2 or TRBV6-3 and J is TRBJ2-7; a weak D match, TRBD2 (6 bases). Germline values: CDR1 MNHEY, CDR2 SVGEGT. The CDR3 runs 14 residues. V lost 4 bases and J lost 5, with 15 bases in between. Written as DNA, the CDR3 is TGTGCCAGCAGTTCGGGACTCCCTCGGAACGAGCAGTACTTC. This codes for CASSSGLPRNEQYF.

Regarding this clone: Additional DNA sequences in this sample encode the identical CDR3. V is TRBV5-1 and J is TRBJ2-5; D might be TRBD1 (6 bases). V lost 0 bases, J lost 3 bases, and 6 bases lay in between. Germline values: CDR1 SGHRS, CDR2 YFSETQ. This CDR3 is built from 13 residues. The CDR3 loop is CASSLDREETQYF. Here the CDR3 DNA reads TGCGCCAGCAGCTTGGACAGGGAAGAGACCCAGTACTTC.

The chain recombines TRBV25-1 with TRBJ2-1; 12 positions match TRBD2. Germline-derived CDR1 and CDR2 are MGHDK and SYGVNS. CDR3 length: 17 residues. Unmatched junction bases numbered 5, after V lost 1 base and J lost 4 bases. CDR3 nucleotide sequence: TGTGCCAGCAGTGAATTCTCGGGGACTAGCGGGTACAATGAGCAGTTCTTC. Protein product: CASSEFSGTSGYNEQFF.

The chain couples TRBV28 to TRBJ1-2, with D tentatively TRBD1 (5 bases). V lost 3 bases and J lost 7, with 12 bases in between. Per the germline V gene, CDR1 is MDHEN and CDR2 is SYDVKM. The CDR3 runs 13 residues. In nucleotides, the CDR3 is TGTGCCAGCAGTTTTAGCCAGGGTCGTGGCTACACCTTC. It encodes CASSFSQGRGYTF.

The chain joins TRBV7-6 to TRBJ2-7; TRBD1 is a possible D gene (5 bases). Trimming stripped 5 bases from V and 3 bases from J, with 11 bases between. CDR3 length: 13 residues. Per germline, CDR1 SGHVS and CDR2 FNYEAQ. The CDR3 here is CASSPVDIYEQYF. CDR3 sequence (DNA): TGTGCCAGCAGCCCCGTGGACATCTACGAGCAGTACTTC.

The chain is built from TRBV19 and TRBJ2-2; 10 bases map to TRBD2. After removal of 2 bases from V and 7 bases from J, the junction contained 4 bases not matched to a gene. CDR1 and CDR2 (germline): LNHDA, SQIVND (reference sequence). This CDR3 has 15 residues. CDR3 region: CASSILAGAVGELFF. The CDR3 region has the DNA TGTGCCAGTAGTATACTAGCGGGAGCGGTCGGGGAGCTGTTTTTT.

This clone turned up a few times. The chain carries TRBV9 and TRBJ2-1, with D perhaps matching TRBD2 (6 bases). V dropped 0 bases and J dropped 0 bases, with 10 bases sitting between them. Germline CDR1 SGDLS, CDR2 YYNGEE. The CDR3 spans 16 residues. Here the CDR3 DNA reads TGTGCCAGCAGCGTAGCGGGGGTCTCCTCCTACAATGAGCAGTTCTTC. This gives the protein CASSVAGVSSYNEQFF.

This chain joins TRBV20-1 and TRBJ1-1; unclear D gene. The CDR3 totals 11 residues. Germline V gene sequence: CDR1 DFQATT, CDR2 SNEGSKA (reference sequence). V was shortened by 5 bases and J by 3 bases, with 7 bases between the two germline ends. CDR3 nucleotides: TGCAGTGCTGGGAGTTACACTGAAGCTTTCTTT. Protein product: CSAGSYTEAFF.

The chain combines TRBV6-1 with TRBJ1-1; the D gene is possibly TRBD1 (6 bases). Looked up from germline, CDR1 is MNHNS and CDR2 is SASEGT. This CDR3 has 16 residues. Trimming left V 5 bases short and J 4 bases short, with 20 bases between. The CDR3 protein is CASSQGPTGKVTEAFF. CDR3 bases: TGTGCCAGCAGTCAAGGACCTACAGGGAAAGTCACTGAAGCTTTCTTT.

The rearrangement joins TRBV28 to TRBJ2-7; 10 bases fit TRBD2. The CDR3 has 15 residues. CDR1 is MDHEN, CDR2 SYDVKM, per germline. V was pared by 5 bases and J by 6 bases, with 10 bases of the junction left unmatched. As DNA, the CDR3 is TGTGCCAGCAGTCTGGGACTAGCGCGGATTGCCGAGCAGTACTTC. Translation gives CASSLGLARIAEQYF.

The chain combines TRBV6-6 with TRBJ1-1, with 11 bases matching TRBD1. The CDR3 length is 15 residues. Germline CDR1 reads MNHNY; CDR2 reads SVGAGI (reference sequence). V trimming: 0 bases; J trimming: 4 bases; junction bases outside the gene matches: 1. In nucleotides, the CDR3 is TGTGCCAGCAGTTACTCTGGGACAGGGGGCACTGAAGCTTTCTTT. Translated: CASSYSGTGGTEAFF.

The chain couples TRBV2 to TRBJ2-1; D possibly corresponds to TRBD2 (5 bases). V lost 7 bases and J lost 5, with 6 bases in between. This CDR3 has 11 amino acids. Germline assignment: CDR1 SNHLY and CDR2 FYNNEI. The CDR3 region has the DNA TGTGCCAGCATGCGGGACAATGAGCAGTTCTTC. Its protein is CASMRDNEQFF.